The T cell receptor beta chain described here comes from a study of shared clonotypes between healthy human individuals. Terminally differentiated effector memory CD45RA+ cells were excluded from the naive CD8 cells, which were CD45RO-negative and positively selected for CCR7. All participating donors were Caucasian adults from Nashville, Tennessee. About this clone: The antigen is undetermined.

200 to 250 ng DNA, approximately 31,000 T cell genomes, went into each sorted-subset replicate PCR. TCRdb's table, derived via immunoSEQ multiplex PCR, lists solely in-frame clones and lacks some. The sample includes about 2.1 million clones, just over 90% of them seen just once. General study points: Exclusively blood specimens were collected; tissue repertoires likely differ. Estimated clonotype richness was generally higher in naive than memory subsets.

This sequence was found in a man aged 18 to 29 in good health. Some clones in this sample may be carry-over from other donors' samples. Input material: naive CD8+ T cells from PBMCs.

The CDR3 region is CASSFDRVSAFF. CDR3 DNA sequence: TGTGCCAGCAGCTTTGACAGGGTTAGTGCTTTCTTT. J is TRBJ1-1 and V is TRBV6-5, with 7 nucleotides matching TRBD1. Losses at the gene ends were 6 bases for V and 11 bases for J; bases not matched to a gene: 9. CDR1 is MNHEY, CDR2 SVGAGI, per germline. CDR3 length equals 12 residues.